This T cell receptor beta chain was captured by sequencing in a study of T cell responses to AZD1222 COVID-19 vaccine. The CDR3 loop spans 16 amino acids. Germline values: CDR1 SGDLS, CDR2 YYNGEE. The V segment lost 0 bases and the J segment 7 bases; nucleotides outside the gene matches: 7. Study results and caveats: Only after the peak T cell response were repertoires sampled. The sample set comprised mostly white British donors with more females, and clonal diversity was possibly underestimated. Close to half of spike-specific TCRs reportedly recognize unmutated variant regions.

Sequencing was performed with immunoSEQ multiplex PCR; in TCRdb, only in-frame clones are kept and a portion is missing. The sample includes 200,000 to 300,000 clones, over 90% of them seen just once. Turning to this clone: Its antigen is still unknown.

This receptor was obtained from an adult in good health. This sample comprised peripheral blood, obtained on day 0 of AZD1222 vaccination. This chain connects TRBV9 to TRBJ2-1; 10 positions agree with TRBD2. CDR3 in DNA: TGTGCCAGCAGCGTAGCTCAGCGGGGGGGAGGGAATGAGCAGTTCTTC. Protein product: CASSVAQRGGGNEQFF.